These 27 T cell receptor beta chains originate from one sample sequenced in a study of T cells after yellow fever vaccination. TCRdb processed the 5' RACE reads anew with MiXCR; each CDR3 protein has one entry. The sample holds some 560,000 distinct CDR3 sequences; roughly a fifth are singletons and the top ten take around 15%. Material: PBMCs, obtained 15 days after the yellow fever booster vaccination. These receptors all come from a man aged 25 to 45 who received the YFV17D yellow fever vaccine.

This clonotype appeared many times. This sequence joins TRBV12-3 or TRBV12-4 and TRBJ2-2, with a possible D match to TRBD1 (6 bases). Trimming pared 6 bases from V and 7 bases from J, leaving 12 bases between. This CDR3 is 13 amino acids long. The CDR3: CASRSAGVGELFF. The CDR3 DNA follows: TGTGCCAGCAGATCGGCAGGGGTCGGGGAGCTGTTTTTT.

This clonotype has a handful of counts. The rearrangement joins TRBV20-1 to TRBJ2-3, with a possible D match to TRBD2 (7 bases). The germline V gene encodes CDR1 DFQATT and CDR2 SNEGSKA (reference sequence). V lost 6 bases, J lost 5 bases, and 18 bases lay in between. The CDR3 sequence is 14 residues long. DNA of the CDR3: TGCAGTGCAAGGGGGGCGGGAGATTTAGATACGCAGTATTTT. Its protein product is CSARGAGDLDTQYF.

Many counts were recorded for this clonotype. The gene calls are TRBV5-1 and TRBJ2-2; 9 positions match TRBD2. The V gene's germline CDR1 is SGHRS and CDR2 YFSETQ. The ends lost 1 base at V and 1 base at J; junction bases unmatched: 2. The CDR3 extends over 16 amino acids. CDR3 sequence (DNA): TGCGCCAGCAGCTTGCAACTAGCGGGGAACACCGGGGAGCTGTTTTTT. Its protein product is CASSLQLAGNTGELFF.

This rearrangement joins TRBV6-4 to TRBJ1-4, with D possibly TRBD1 on 5 matching bases. This CDR3 is 13 amino acids long. Trimming removed 2 bases at V and 11 bases at J, with 12 bases between. The germline V gene has CDR1 MRHNA and CDR2 SNTAGT. This chain's CDR3 is CASSDVEGAKLFF. CDR3 nucleotides: TGTGCCAGCAGTGACGTTGAAGGGGCGAAACTGTTTTTT.

The genes are TRBV10-3 and TRBJ2-5; a possible D gene is TRBD1 (7 bases). Germline-derived CDR1 and CDR2 are ENHRY and SYGVKD. This CDR3 has 16 amino acids. Trimming cost V 4 bases and J 5 bases, with 20 bases left between them. The CDR3 loop reads CAISAADRAGGETQYF. CDR3 sequence (DNA): TGTGCCATCAGTGCCGCCGACAGGGCCGGAGGGGAGACCCAGTACTTC.

This clonotype was counted between two and nine times. The chain carries TRBV3-1 and TRBJ1-5; D ambiguous. The V gene's germline CDR1 is LGHDT and CDR2 YNNKEL (reference sequence). There are 16 residues in the CDR3. The V end was cut by 6 bases, the J end by 1 base, with 16 bases between. The CDR3 DNA reads TGTGCCAGCAGTCAGGCAGGACCGAGGAGCAATCAGCCCCAGCATTTT. Amino acids: CASSQAGPRSNQPQHF.

This clonotype was seen a few times. The rearrangement uses TRBV5-4 and TRBJ2-5; TRBD1 matches at 7 bases. CDR3 length equals 14 residues. J lost 2 bases, V lost 4 bases, and 5 bases had no gene match. CDR1 is SGHNT, CDR2 YYREEE, per germline (reference sequence). The DNA of the CDR3 is TGTGCCAGCAGCGAGGGACAGACTCAAGAGACCCAGTACTTC. Translation: CASSEGQTQETQYF.

A few counts support this clonotype. The rearrangement uses TRBV5-1 and TRBJ2-5; possible D gene TRBD2, 5 bases. The V end lost 4 bases, the J end lost 2 bases, and 15 bases lay between the germline ends. CDR1 is SGHRS and CDR2 is YFSETQ in the germline V gene. The CDR3 runs to 15 residues. The DNA of the CDR3 is TGCGCCAGCAGCAGTCAAGGACTTATTCAAGAGACCCAGTACTTC. Residues: CASSSQGLIQETQYF.

The J gene is TRBJ2-3, the V gene TRBV23-1, with 9 positions matching TRBD2. Being an ORF, TRBV23-1 has a function that is uncertain. The CDR3 totals 18 residues. Trimming at V came to 1 base and at J to 2 bases, leaving 10 bases not matched to a gene. The CDR3 DNA reads as TGCGCCAGCAGTCAATTCCCGAGGTTAGCGGGAGCCACAGATACGCAGTATTTT. Protein: CASSQFPRLAGATDTQYF.

This clonotype was seen only a few times. This rearrangement joins TRBV9 to TRBJ2-4; D call uncertain. This CDR3 has 13 amino acids. In germline, CDR1 is SGDLS, CDR2 YYNGEE. Trimming shortened V by 0 bases and J by 8 bases, and 9 bases separated the two germline ends. The CDR3 bases are TGTGCCAGCAGCGTAGGGGTCTCTGACATTCAGTACTTC. Translating it yields CASSVGVSDIQYF.

The chain uses TRBV20-1 and TRBJ2-1, with D possibly TRBD1 on 7 matching bases. V was shortened by 8 bases and J by 4 bases, with 12 bases between the two germline ends. CDR1 is DFQATT, CDR2 SNEGSKA, per germline (reference sequence). The CDR3 is made up of 12 amino acids. The CDR3 DNA sequence: TGCAGTCCGCAGGGGGGATACAATGAGCAGTTCTTC. This translates into CSPQGGYNEQFF.

There are a few counts of this clonotype. This rearrangement joins TRBV10-3 to TRBJ1-1; 12 bases agree with TRBD1. CDR3 size: 15 residues. Per germline, CDR1 ENHRY and CDR2 SYGVKD. With V trimmed by 4 bases and J by 4 bases, 4 bases remained unmatched. The CDR3 sequence: CAISGGQGAFTEAFF. CDR3 DNA sequence: TGTGCCATCAGTGGGGGACAGGGGGCGTTCACTGAAGCTTTCTTT.

V and J are TRBV5-1 and TRBJ2-5, with D unresolved. CDR1 and CDR2 (germline): SGHRS, YFSETQ. There are 15 residues in the CDR3. Deletions cut 3 bases from V and 1 base from J, with 13 bases between. The CDR3 is CASSSDGQIQETQYF. CDR3 coding DNA: TGCGCCAGCAGCTCTGACGGGCAGATCCAAGAGACCCAGTACTTC.

This rearrangement joins TRBV9 to TRBJ2-6; D might be TRBD1 (6 bases). The CDR3 has 17 residues. The germline CDR1 and CDR2 sequences are SGDLS and YYNGEE. The ends were cut back, 2 bases at V and 0 bases at J, with 12 bases in the middle. The CDR3 coding sequence is TGTGCCAGCAGCGTCGAGACAGGACGCTCTGGGGCCAACGTCCTGACTTTC. It yields the protein CASSVETGRSGANVLTF.

This chain links TRBV15 with TRBJ2-5; 11 bases are shared with TRBD1. Germline-derived CDR1 and CDR2 are LNHNV and YYDKDF (reference sequence). The CDR3 extends over 15 amino acids. V shed 2 bases and J 5 bases; nucleotides not matched to a gene: 4. Written as DNA, the CDR3 is TGTGCCACCAGCAGAAAGGACAGGGGGCTGGAGACCCAGTACTTC. Translation gives CATSRKDRGLETQYF.

The V call is TRBV28, the J call TRBJ1-5; the match to TRBD1 covers 8 bases. The CDR3 sequence is 15 residues long. The ends lost 5 bases at V and 4 bases at J; junction bases unmatched: 7. Germline V lookup: CDR1 MDHEN, CDR2 SYDVKM. The CDR3 DNA reads as TGTGCCAGCAGTCCTAGGACAGGGACGAATCAGCCCCAGCATTTT. Protein product: CASSPRTGTNQPQHF. The full variable domain, with the rest looked up from reference TRBV28 and TRBJ1-5, is DVKVTQSSRYLVKRTGEKVFLECVQDMDHENMFWYRQDPGLGLRLIYFSYDVKMKEKGDIPEGYSVSREKKERFSLILESASTNQTSMYLCASSPRTGTNQPQHFGDGTRLSIL.

Concerning this clonotype itself: At one end, the junction sequence differs from germline, possibly due to a read error. This rearrangement joins TRBV7-9 to TRBJ2-2; 7 nucleotides match TRBD1. Looked up from germline, CDR1 is SEHNR and CDR2 is FQNEAQ (reference sequence). CDR3 size: 13 residues. The CDR3 reads CTSSVRGIGELFF. The CDR3 DNA reads as TGTACCAGCAGCGTCAGGGGGATCGGGGAGCTGTTTTTT.

This clonotype has only a few counts. CDR3 sequence reads: CASSPPAGDEQFF. The DNA of the CDR3 is TGTGCCAGCAGCCCACCAGCGGGAGATGAGCAGTTCTTC. The V call is TRBV7-9, the J call TRBJ2-1; 8 bases map to TRBD2. V was clipped by 5 bases and J by 8 bases; unmatched bases: 5. The CDR3 runs to 13 residues. CDR1 and CDR2 from the germline V gene are SEHNR and FQNEAQ (reference sequence).

The chain has TRBV11-2 and TRBJ1-2, with a tentative D call TRBD1 (5 bases). Germline V gives CDR1 SGHAT, CDR2 FQNNGV. V shed 2 bases and J shed 8 bases, with 9 bases lying between them. This CDR3 is built from 12 residues. CDR3 loop: CASSLIGDGYTF. Written as DNA, the CDR3 is TGTGCCAGCAGCTTAATAGGGGACGGCTACACCTTC.

This clonotype was seen a few times. The chain has TRBV4-3 and TRBJ2-3; D call uncertain. Germline loops: CDR1 LGHNA, CDR2 YSLEER. The V gene lost 0 bases and the J gene lost 3 bases, with 10 bases spanning the gap. The CDR3 spans 15 residues. The CDR3 coding sequence is TGCGCCAGCAGCCAAGATAAACAGATTACAGATACGCAGTATTTT. Translating it yields CASSQDKQITDTQYF.

The chain is built from TRBV19 and TRBJ2-5; 7 bases match TRBD1. Germline loops: CDR1 LNHDA, CDR2 SQIVND (reference sequence). V was clipped by 1 base and J by 3 bases; unmatched bases: 5. The CDR3 has 15 amino acids. CDR3 region: CASSIAVDRKETQYF. The CDR3 region has the DNA TGTGCCAGTAGTATAGCCGTGGACAGGAAAGAGACCCAGTACTTC.

This clonotype was found a few times. This chain joins TRBV28 and TRBJ2-3, with no clear D. V was shortened by 6 bases and J by 8 bases, with 9 bases between the two germline ends. Per the germline V gene, CDR1 is MDHEN and CDR2 is SYDVKM. The CDR3 runs to 11 residues. Here the CDR3 reads CASRSGVTQYF. The CDR3 DNA is TGTGCCAGCAGGTCAGGAGTTACGCAGTATTTT.

This rearrangement joins TRBV7-2 to TRBJ2-1; 8 bases map to TRBD1. CDR3 length: 15 residues. V shed 2 bases and J 5 bases; nucleotides not matched to a gene: 5. Germline assignment: CDR1 SGHTA and CDR2 FQGNSA. The CDR3 region has the DNA TGTGCCAGCAGCTTACAGGGGGCCCTCCACAATGAGCAGTTCTTC. This sequence encodes CASSLQGALHNEQFF.

The table lists this clonotype with a few counts. This sequence joins TRBV12-5 and TRBJ1-4, with D tentatively TRBD1 (5 bases). V lost 5 bases to trimming and J lost 5 bases, with 12 bases between them. This CDR3 is built from 14 residues. Germline V lookup: CDR1 LGHNT, CDR2 FRNRAP. The CDR3: CASGIPGPNEKLFF. Written as DNA, the CDR3 is TGTGCTAGTGGTATCCCGGGACCGAATGAAAAACTGTTTTTT.

There are a few counts of this clonotype. The chain employs TRBV6-2 or TRBV6-3 and TRBJ1-5; perhaps TRBD1 as D (6 bases). CDR1 is MNHEY, CDR2 SVGEGT, per germline. V lost 6 bases and J 7 bases, leaving 22 bases between the germline ends. The CDR3 is 16 residues long. CDR3 DNA: TGTGCCAGCAGACGGGACACCCTTCGTAAAAACCAGCCCCAGCATTTT. Translated: CASRRDTLRKNQPQHF.

This CDR3 is CASSQESQQYNEQFF. In DNA, the CDR3 is TGCGCCAGCAGCCAAGAATCCCAACAGTACAATGAGCAGTTCTTC. The V gene is TRBV4-1, the J gene TRBJ2-1; D unresolved. Germline-derived CDR1 and CDR2 are MGHRA and YSYEKL. Trimming pared 0 bases from V and 4 bases from J, leaving 10 bases between. CDR3 size: 15 residues.

The rearrangement uses TRBV5-6 and TRBJ2-5; possible D gene TRBD2, 5 bases. There are 15 residues in the CDR3. The ends were cut back, 0 bases at V and 6 bases at J, with 15 bases in the middle. Germline V CDR1 and CDR2: SGHDT, YYEEEE. The CDR3 spells CASSLAGVVGQTQYF. The CDR3 DNA follows: TGTGCCAGCAGCTTGGCCGGGGTGGTCGGTCAGACCCAGTACTTC.